The 20 T cell receptor beta chains below come from one sample, sequenced in a study of blood T cell repertoires in COVID-19. Produced via immunoSEQ multiplex PCR; TCRdb's table is partial and in-frame only. The sample lists fewer than 200,000 clones, 80% occurring once. Specimen: peripheral blood. The receptors stem from a man aged 60-69 years with acute or convalescent COVID-19.

The chain uses TRBV19 and TRBJ1-5; unclear D gene. The V end lost 4 bases, the J end lost 0 bases, and 10 bases lay between the germline ends. CDR1 and CDR2 (germline): LNHDA, SQIVND (reference sequence). The CDR3 has 15 amino acids. CDR3 in amino acids: CASSTTHRSNQPQHF. DNA of the CDR3: TGTGCCAGTAGTACTACCCACCGTAGCAATCAGCCCCAGCATTTT.

This clone appeared once. The CDR3 nucleotides are TGTGCCAGCAGCGTTTACGGGAGTTACAATGAGCAGTTCTTC. Amino acid sequence: CASSVYGSYNEQFF. V and J are TRBV9 and TRBJ2-1, with TRBD2 as a possible D gene (6 bases). V lost 2 bases, J lost 4 bases, and 10 bases lay in between. The germline V gene has CDR1 SGDLS and CDR2 YYNGEE. This CDR3 has 14 residues.

Here the CDR3 DNA reads TGCGCCAGCAGCCCGGACGGGGGTTGGAATGAGCAGTTCTTC. Translation: CASSPDGGWNEQFF. The chain joins TRBV5-1 to TRBJ2-1; TRBD2 is a possible D gene (6 bases). V shed 4 bases and J shed 7 bases, with 15 bases lying between them. Germline loops: CDR1 SGHRS, CDR2 YFSETQ. CDR3 size: 14 residues.

The gene calls are TRBV9 and TRBJ2-2; 12 nucleotides align to TRBD2. V was clipped by 1 base and J by 7 bases; unmatched bases: 8. Germline V CDR1 and CDR2: SGDLS, YYNGEE. This CDR3 is 17 amino acids long. CDR3: CASSVTPGLAGSGELFF. For the CDR3, the DNA is TGTGCCAGCAGCGTAACCCCCGGACTAGCGGGGAGCGGGGAGCTGTTTTTT.

The chain has TRBV28 and TRBJ2-6; D is unresolved. The CDR3 spans 14 residues. Germline CDR1 MDHEN, CDR2 SYDVKM. The ends were cut back, 4 bases at V and 4 bases at J, with 8 bases in the middle. The CDR3 is CASSWALGANVLTF. The CDR3 DNA reads as TGTGCCAGCAGTTGGGCGTTAGGGGCCAACGTCCTGACTTTC.

The chain carries TRBV5-1 and TRBJ2-1; no reliable D call. Germline V gene lookup returns CDR1 SGHRS and CDR2 YFSETQ. V lost 0 bases, J lost 9 bases, and 10 bases lay in between. This CDR3 has 13 residues. As DNA, the CDR3 is TGCGCCAGCAGCTTGGGGCCCTCCGCTGAGCAGTTCTTC. Its protein product is CASSLGPSAEQFF. Full variable domain (rest looked up from reference TRBV5-1 and TRBJ2-1): KAGVTQTPRYLIKTRGQQVTLSCSPISGHRSVSWYQQTPGQGLQFLFEYFSETQRNKGNFPGRFSGRQFSNSRSEMNVSTLELGDSALYLCASSLGPSAEQFFGPGTRLTVL.

This chain links TRBV10-2 with TRBJ1-1; tentative D call: TRBD1 (5 bases). This CDR3 is built from 14 residues. Germline lookup yields CDR1 WSHSY and CDR2 SAAADI. Trimming cost V 3 bases and J 0 bases, with 8 bases left between them. The CDR3 is CASSDPGLNTEAFF. DNA of the CDR3: TGCGCCAGCAGTGACCCAGGGTTGAACACTGAAGCTTTCTTT.

This chain connects TRBV6-1 to TRBJ2-4; TRBD2 agrees at 14 bases. Germline loops: CDR1 MNHNS, CDR2 SASEGT. CDR3 length: 16 residues. V trimming: 0 bases; J trimming: 8 bases; junction bases outside the gene matches: 3. CDR3 coding DNA: TGTGCCAGCAGTGAAGCGACTAGCGGGAGGGGGTACATTCAGTACTTC. Protein sequence: CASSEATSGRGYIQYF.

The chain couples TRBV18 to TRBJ2-5; tentatively, D is TRBD2 (6 bases). The germline CDR1 and CDR2 sequences are KGHSH and LQKENI. The CDR3 length is 15 residues. V dropped 6 bases and J dropped 4 bases, with 18 bases sitting between them. The CDR3 bases are TGTGCCAGCTCTCGGGACTCCGGAGGGCCAGAGACCCAGTACTTC. This codes for CASSRDSGGPETQYF. The entire variable domain, with the rest obtained from reference TRBV18 and TRBJ2-5, is as follows: NAGVMQNPRHLVRRRGQEARLRCSPMKGHSHVYWYRQLPEEGLKFMVYLQKENIIDESGMPKERFSAEFPKEGPSILRIQQVVRGDSAAYFCASSRDSGGPETQYFGPGTRLLVL.

In this sample, this clone turned up once. This chain connects TRBV6-2 or TRBV6-3 to TRBJ1-5, with D possibly being TRBD1 (6 bases). Trimming stripped 0 bases from V and 3 bases from J, with 12 bases between. This CDR3 comprises 16 residues. Per germline, CDR1 MNHEY and CDR2 SVGEGT. The CDR3 DNA reads as TGTGCCAGCAGTTACTCCGGGACACGGTCCAATCAGCCCCAGCATTTT. It encodes CASSYSGTRSNQPQHF.

Only a few counts were recorded for this clone. The chain joins TRBV9 to TRBJ1-2; D is possibly TRBD1 (5 bases). Looked up from germline, CDR1 is SGDLS and CDR2 is YYNGEE. The CDR3 extends over 17 amino acids. Trimming stripped 6 bases from V and 0 bases from J, with 21 bases between. CDR3 amino acids: CASTAGRSFGSNYGYTF. CDR3 sequence (DNA): TGTGCCAGCACTGCGGGGCGGTCCTTCGGATCTAACTATGGCTACACCTTC.

The chain carries TRBV30 and TRBJ1-1; TRBD1 matches 8 bases. The CDR3 is 14 amino acids. Germline CDR1 is GTSNPN and CDR2 is SVGIG (reference sequence). Losses at the gene ends were 4 bases for V and 5 bases for J; bases not matched to a gene: 9. CDR3 protein: CAWKGTGKSTEAFF. The DNA for the CDR3 is TGTGCCTGGAAGGGGACAGGCAAGAGTACTGAAGCTTTCTTT.

This clone showed up just a few times. The chain joins TRBV7-9 to TRBJ1-6; the match to TRBD1 covers 11 bases. The CDR3 has 13 residues. Germline CDR1 SEHNR, CDR2 FQNEAQ (reference sequence). With 6 bases clipped from V and 11 bases from J, the junction kept 3 bases outside the gene matches. The CDR3 nucleotides read TGTGCCAGCAGACGGGACAGGGGGGCACCCCTCCACTTT. It yields the protein CASRRDRGAPLHF.

V and J are TRBV4-2 and TRBJ2-3; a possible D gene is TRBD2 (6 bases). Germline CDR1 reads LGHNA; CDR2 reads YNFKEQ. CDR3 length equals 15 residues. The V end lost 3 bases, the J end lost 1 base, and 11 bases lay between the germline ends. The CDR3 region is CASSHEPGGTDTQYF. DNA for the CDR3: TGTGCCAGCAGCCACGAACCGGGAGGCACAGATACGCAGTATTTT.

V and J are TRBV15 and TRBJ1-1, with 10 bases matching TRBD1. Unmatched junction bases numbered 11, after V lost 5 bases and J lost 8 bases. Germline V gene data show CDR1 as LNHNV and CDR2 as YYDKDF (reference sequence). The CDR3 consists of 15 residues. The DNA for the CDR3 is TGTGCCACCAGCTTGAAGGACAGGGGGACCTCGGAAGCTTTCTTT. Its protein product is CATSLKDRGTSEAFF.

This clone was seen ten or more times. The rearrangement joins TRBV7-9 to TRBJ1-3; 8 bases are a match to TRBD1. CDR3 length: 16 amino acids. Germline trimming cut 3 bases from V and 2 bases from J; bases unmatched to any gene: 6. The germline gives CDR1 SEHNR, CDR2 FQNEAQ (reference sequence). CDR3 protein: CASSLPPGGTGNTIYF. The CDR3 DNA reads TGTGCCAGCAGCTTGCCCCCAGGGGGCACTGGAAACACCATATATTTT.

The CDR3 bases are TGCGCCAGCAGTGCGCTAGCGGGGGGAAATGAGCAGTTCTTC. It encodes CASSALAGGNEQFF. This rearrangement joins TRBV10-1 to TRBJ2-1; 11 nucleotides align to TRBD2. This CDR3 is 14 amino acids long. J was trimmed by 7 bases and V by 4 bases; bases with no gene match: 3. Germline-derived CDR1 and CDR2 are WNHNN and SYGVQD (reference sequence).

Only one count was recorded for this clone. The V call is TRBV30, the J call TRBJ1-2, with D perhaps matching TRBD1 (6 bases). CDR3 size: 13 residues. Germline V gene sequence: CDR1 GTSNPN, CDR2 SVGIG (reference sequence). Between the trimmed V and J ends, which lost 2 bases and 4 bases, there was a span of 11 bases. CDR3 bases: TGTGCCTGGAGTCGGACAGAGCCCTATGGCTACACCTTC. This codes for CAWSRTEPYGYTF.

The chain links TRBV2 to TRBJ2-1; 9 bases map to TRBD1. In germline, CDR1 is SNHLY, CDR2 FYNNEI. The CDR3 contains 15 residues. With V trimmed by 5 bases and J by 4 bases, 6 bases remained unmatched. The CDR3 protein is CASSNTGGRYNEQFF. CDR3 coding DNA: TGTGCCAGCAGTAATACAGGGGGCCGGTACAATGAGCAGTTCTTC.

This clone showed up many times. This chain uses TRBV2 with TRBJ1-5; possible D gene TRBD1, 6 bases. Germline V CDR1 and CDR2: SNHLY, FYNNEI. CDR3 length: 17 residues. V dropped 2 bases and J dropped 1 base, with 15 bases sitting between them. The CDR3 region is CASSELGGARSNQPQHF. CDR3 nucleotide sequence: TGTGCCAGCAGTGAATTAGGGGGGGCTAGGAGCAATCAGCCCCAGCATTTT.